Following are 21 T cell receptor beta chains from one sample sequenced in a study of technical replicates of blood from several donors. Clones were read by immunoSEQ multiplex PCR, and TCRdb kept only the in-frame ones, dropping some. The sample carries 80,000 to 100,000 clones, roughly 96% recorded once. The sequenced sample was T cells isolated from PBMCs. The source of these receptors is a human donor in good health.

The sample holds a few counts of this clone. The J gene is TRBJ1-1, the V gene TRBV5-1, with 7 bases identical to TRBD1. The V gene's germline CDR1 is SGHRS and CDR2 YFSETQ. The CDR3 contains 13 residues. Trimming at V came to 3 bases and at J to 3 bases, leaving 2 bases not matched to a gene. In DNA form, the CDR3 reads TGCGCCAGCAGCTCAGACAGGGACACTGAAGCTTTCTTT. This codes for CASSSDRDTEAFF.

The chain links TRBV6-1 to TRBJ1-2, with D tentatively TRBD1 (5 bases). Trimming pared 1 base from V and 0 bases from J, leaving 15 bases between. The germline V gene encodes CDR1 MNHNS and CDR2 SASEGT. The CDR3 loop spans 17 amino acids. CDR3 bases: TGTGCCAGCAGTGAAGGGTGGGGCTACGACGCTAACTATGGCTACACCTTC. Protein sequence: CASSEGWGYDANYGYTF.

In nucleotides, the CDR3 is TGTGCCAGTAGTATCCATGGGACAGGGGAACAAAATGGCTACACCTTC. It encodes CASSIHGTGEQNGYTF. The chain carries TRBV19 and TRBJ1-2; 10 nucleotides agree with TRBD1. Looked up from germline, CDR1 is LNHDA and CDR2 is SQIVND (reference sequence). This CDR3 spans 16 amino acids. J was trimmed by 6 bases and V by 3 bases; bases with no gene match: 10.

The CDR3 sequence: CASSLRGQPQHF. CDR3 nucleotide sequence: TGTGCCAGCAGCTTGCGGGGGCAGCCCCAGCATTTT. The chain joins TRBV7-9 to TRBJ1-5, with D possibly matching TRBD1 (5 bases). The CDR3 length is 12 residues. Trimming pared 3 bases from V and 7 bases from J, leaving 7 bases between. Germline V gene sequence: CDR1 SEHNR, CDR2 FQNEAQ (reference sequence).

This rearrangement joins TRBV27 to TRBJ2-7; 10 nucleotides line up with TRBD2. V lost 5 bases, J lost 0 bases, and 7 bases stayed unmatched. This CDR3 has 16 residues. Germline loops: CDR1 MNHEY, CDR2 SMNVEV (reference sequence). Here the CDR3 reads CASSADASGSSYEQYF. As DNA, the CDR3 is TGTGCCAGCAGTGCAGACGCTAGCGGGAGCTCCTACGAGCAGTACTTC.

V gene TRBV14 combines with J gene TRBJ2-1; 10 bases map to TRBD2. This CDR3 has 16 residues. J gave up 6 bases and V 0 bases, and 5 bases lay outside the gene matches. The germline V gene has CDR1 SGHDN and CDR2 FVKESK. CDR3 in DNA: TGTGCCAGCAGCCAAGATCCTAGCGGGAGTGGCAATGAGCAGTTCTTC. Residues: CASSQDPSGSGNEQFF. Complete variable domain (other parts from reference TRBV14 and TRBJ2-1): EAGVTQFPSHSVIEKGQTVTLRCDPISGHDNLYWYRRVMGKEIKFLLHFVKESKQDESGMPNNRFLAERTGGTYSTLKVQPAELEDSGVYFCASSQDPSGSGNEQFFGPGTRLTVL.

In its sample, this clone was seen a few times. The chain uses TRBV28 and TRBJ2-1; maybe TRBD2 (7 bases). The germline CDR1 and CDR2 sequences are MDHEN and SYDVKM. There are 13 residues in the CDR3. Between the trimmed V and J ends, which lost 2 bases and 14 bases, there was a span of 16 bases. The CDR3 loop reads CASSLSAGAGKFF. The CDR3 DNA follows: TGTGCCAGCAGTTTAAGTGCGGGGGCGGGGAAGTTCTTC.

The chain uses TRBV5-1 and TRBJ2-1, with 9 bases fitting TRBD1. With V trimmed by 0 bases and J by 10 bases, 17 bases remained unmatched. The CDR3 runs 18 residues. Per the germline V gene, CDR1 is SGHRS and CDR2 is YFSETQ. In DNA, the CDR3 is TGCGCCAGCAGCTTGGACGACAGGGGGTTGGTTCAGCGCCGAGAGCAGTTCTTC. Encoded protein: CASSLDDRGLVQRREQFF.

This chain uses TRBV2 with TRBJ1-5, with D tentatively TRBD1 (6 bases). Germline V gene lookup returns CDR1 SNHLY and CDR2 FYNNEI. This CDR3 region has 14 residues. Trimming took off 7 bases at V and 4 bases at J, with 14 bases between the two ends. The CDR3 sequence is CASNTDSRNQPQHF. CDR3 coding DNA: TGTGCCAGCAATACGGACAGCCGGAATCAGCCCCAGCATTTT.

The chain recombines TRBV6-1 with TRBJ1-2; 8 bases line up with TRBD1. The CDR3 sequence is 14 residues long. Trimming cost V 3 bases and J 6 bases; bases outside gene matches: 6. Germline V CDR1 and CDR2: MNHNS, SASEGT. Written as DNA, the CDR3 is TGTGCCAGCAGTGATACAGGGGGAGAGGATGGCTACACCTTC. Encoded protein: CASSDTGGEDGYTF.

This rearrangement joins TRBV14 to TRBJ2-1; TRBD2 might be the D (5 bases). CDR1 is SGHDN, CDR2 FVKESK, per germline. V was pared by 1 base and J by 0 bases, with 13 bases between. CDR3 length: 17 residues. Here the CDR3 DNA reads TGTGCCAGCAGCCAAGTAGGTAGGAGGAGCTCCTACAATGAGCAGTTCTTC. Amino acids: CASSQVGRRSSYNEQFF.

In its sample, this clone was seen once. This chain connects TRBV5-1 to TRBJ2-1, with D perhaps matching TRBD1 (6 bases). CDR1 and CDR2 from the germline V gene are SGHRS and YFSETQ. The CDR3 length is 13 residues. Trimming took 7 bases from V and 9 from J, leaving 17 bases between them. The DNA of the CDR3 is TGCGCCAGCTACGGGCCCCGAGGGGGTGAGCAGTTCTTC. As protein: CASYGPRGGEQFF.

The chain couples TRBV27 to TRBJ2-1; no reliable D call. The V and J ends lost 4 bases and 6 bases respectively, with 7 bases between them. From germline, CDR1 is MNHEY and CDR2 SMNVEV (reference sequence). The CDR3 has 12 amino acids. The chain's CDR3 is CASSSPVNEQFF. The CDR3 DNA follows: TGTGCCAGCAGTTCGCCAGTCAATGAGCAGTTCTTC.

CDR3 sequence: CASSFGFSGEQYF. The CDR3 nucleotides read TGCGCCAGCAGCTTTGGGTTCAGCGGCGAGCAGTACTTC. This chain joins TRBV5-1 and TRBJ2-7; D possibly corresponds to TRBD2 (5 bases). V lost 2 bases, J lost 6 bases, and 12 bases lay in between. The CDR3 has 13 residues. Germline V lookup: CDR1 SGHRS, CDR2 YFSETQ.

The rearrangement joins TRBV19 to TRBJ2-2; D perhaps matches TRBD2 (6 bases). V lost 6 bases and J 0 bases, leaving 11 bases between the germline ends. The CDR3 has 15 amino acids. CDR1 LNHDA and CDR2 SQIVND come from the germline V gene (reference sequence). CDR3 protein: CASRPLAPNTGELFF. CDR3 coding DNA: TGTGCCAGTAGGCCTCTAGCGCCGAACACCGGGGAGCTGTTTTTT.

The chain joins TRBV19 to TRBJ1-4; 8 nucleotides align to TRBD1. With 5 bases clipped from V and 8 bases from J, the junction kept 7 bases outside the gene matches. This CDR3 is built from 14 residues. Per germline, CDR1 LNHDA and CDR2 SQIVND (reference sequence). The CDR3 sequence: CASSFGQGNEKLFF. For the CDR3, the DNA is TGTGCCAGTAGTTTTGGACAGGGTAACGAAAAACTGTTTTTT.

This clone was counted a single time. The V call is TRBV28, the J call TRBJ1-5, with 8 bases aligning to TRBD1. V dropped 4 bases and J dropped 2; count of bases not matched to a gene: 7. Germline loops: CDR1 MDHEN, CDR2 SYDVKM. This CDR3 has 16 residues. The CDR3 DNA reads TGTGCCAGCAGTTACCCATGGGACAGGCGCAATCAGCCCCAGCATTTT. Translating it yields CASSYPWDRRNQPQHF.

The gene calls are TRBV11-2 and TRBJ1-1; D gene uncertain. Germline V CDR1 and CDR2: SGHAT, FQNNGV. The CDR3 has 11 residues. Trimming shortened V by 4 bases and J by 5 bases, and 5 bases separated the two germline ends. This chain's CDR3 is CASSYTTEAFF. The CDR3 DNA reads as TGTGCCAGCAGCTACACGACTGAAGCTTTCTTT.

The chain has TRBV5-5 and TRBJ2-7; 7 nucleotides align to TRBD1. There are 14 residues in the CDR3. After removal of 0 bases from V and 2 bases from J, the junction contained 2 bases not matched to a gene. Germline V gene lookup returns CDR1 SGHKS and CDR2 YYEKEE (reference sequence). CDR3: CASSLAGGTYEQYF. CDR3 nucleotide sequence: TGTGCCAGCAGCTTGGCAGGGGGTACCTACGAGCAGTACTTC.

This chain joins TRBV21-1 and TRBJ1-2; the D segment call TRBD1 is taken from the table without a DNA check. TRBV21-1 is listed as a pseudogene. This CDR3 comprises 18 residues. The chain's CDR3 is CASSPSYRVLETNYGYTF. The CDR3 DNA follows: TGTGCCAGCAGCCCCTCCTACAGGGTCCTTGAAACTAACTATGGCTACACCTTC.

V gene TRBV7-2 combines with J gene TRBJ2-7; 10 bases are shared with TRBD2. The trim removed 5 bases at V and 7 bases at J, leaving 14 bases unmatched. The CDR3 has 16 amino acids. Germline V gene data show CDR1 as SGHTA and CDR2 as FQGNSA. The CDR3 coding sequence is TGTGCCAGCAGCCTAGGAGGACTAGCGGCCGCGGGGGAGCAGTACTTC. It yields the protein CASSLGGLAAAGEQYF.